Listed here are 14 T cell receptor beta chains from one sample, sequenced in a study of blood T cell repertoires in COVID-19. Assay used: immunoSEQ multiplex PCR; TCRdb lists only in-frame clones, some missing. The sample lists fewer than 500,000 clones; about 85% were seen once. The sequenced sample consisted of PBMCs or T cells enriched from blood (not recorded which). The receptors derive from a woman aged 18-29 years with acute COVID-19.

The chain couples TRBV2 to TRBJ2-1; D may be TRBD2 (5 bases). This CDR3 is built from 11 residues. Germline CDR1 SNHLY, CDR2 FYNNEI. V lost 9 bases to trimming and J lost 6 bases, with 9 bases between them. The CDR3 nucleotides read TGTGCCAGTACTAGTCGCAATGAGCAGTTCTTC. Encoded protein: CASTSRNEQFF. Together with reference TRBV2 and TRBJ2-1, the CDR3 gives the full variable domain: EPEVTQTPSHQVTQMGQEVILRCVPISNHLYFYWYRQILGQKVEFLVSFYNNEISEKSEIFDDQFSVERPDGSNFTLKIRSTKLEDSAMYFCASTSRNEQFFGPGTRLTVL.

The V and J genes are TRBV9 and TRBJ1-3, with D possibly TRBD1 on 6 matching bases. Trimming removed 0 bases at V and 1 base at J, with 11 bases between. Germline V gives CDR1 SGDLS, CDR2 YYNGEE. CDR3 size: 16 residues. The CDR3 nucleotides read TGTGCCAGCAGCGTAGGCGGCAGGGGTTCTGGAAACACCATATATTTT. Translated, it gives CASSVGGRGSGNTIYF.

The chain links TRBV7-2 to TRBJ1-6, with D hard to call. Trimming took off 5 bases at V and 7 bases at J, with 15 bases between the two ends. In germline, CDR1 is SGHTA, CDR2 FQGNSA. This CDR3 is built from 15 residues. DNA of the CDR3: TGTGCCAGCAGCACGCACAGCAGCCTCAATTCACCCCTCCACTTT. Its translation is CASSTHSSLNSPLHF. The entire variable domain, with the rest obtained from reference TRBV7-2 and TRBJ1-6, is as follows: GAGVSQSPSNKVTEKGKDVELRCDPISGHTALYWYRQSLGQGLEFLIYFQGNSAPDKSGLPSDRFSAERTGGSVSTLTIQRTQQEDSAVYLCASSTHSSLNSPLHFGNGTRLTVT.

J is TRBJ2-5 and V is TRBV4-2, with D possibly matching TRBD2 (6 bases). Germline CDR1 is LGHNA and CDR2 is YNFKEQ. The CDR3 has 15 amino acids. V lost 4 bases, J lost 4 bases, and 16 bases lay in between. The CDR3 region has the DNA TGTGCCAGCAGCCCATCACCGCAGGGAGGAGAGACCCAGTACTTC. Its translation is CASSPSPQGGETQYF.

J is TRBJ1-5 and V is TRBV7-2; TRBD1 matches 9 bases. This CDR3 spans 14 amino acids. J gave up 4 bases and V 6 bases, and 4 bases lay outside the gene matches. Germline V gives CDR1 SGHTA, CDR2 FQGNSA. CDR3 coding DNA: TGTGCCAGCAGGCAGACAGGGGGTAATCAGCCCCAGCATTTT. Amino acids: CASRQTGGNQPQHF.

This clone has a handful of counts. The chain's CDR3 is CATSDPGQGTEKLFF. As DNA, the CDR3 is TGTGCCACCAGTGATCCGGGACAGGGAACTGAAAAACTGTTTTTT. The chain recombines TRBV24-1 with TRBJ1-4, with 9 bases aligning to TRBD1. Germline loops: CDR1 KGHDR, CDR2 SFDVKD. Trimming took 3 bases from V and 7 from J; bases not matched to a gene: 5. CDR3 length equals 15 residues.

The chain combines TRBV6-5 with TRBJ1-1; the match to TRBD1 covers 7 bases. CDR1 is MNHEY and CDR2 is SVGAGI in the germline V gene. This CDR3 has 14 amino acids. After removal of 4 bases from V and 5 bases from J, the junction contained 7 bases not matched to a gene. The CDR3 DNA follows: TGTGCCAGCAGTTCCAGGGGGTTGAGGACTGAAGCTTTCTTT. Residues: CASSSRGLRTEAFF.

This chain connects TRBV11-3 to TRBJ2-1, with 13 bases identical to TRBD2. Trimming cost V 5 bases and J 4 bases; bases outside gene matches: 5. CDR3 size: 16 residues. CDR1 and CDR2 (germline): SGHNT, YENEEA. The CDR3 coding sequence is TGTGCCAGCAGCCAGCGACTAGCGGGGGGATACAATGAGCAGTTCTTC. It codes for CASSQRLAGGYNEQFF. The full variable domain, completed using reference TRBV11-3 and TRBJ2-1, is EAGVVQSPRYKIIEKKQPVAFWCNPISGHNTLYWYLQNLGQGPELLIRYENEEAVDDSQLPKDRFSAERLKGVDSTLKIQPAELGDSAVYLCASSQRLAGGYNEQFFGPGTRLTVL.

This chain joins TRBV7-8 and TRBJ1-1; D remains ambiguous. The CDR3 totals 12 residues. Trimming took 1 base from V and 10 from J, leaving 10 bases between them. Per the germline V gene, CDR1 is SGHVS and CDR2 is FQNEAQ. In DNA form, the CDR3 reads TGTGCCAGCAGCTTAGACCGAGGAGCAGCTTTCTTT. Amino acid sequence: CASSLDRGAAFF.

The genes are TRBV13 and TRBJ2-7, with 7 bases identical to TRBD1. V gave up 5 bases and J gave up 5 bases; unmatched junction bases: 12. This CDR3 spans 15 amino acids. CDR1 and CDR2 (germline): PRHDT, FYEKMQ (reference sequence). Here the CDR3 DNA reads TGTGCCAGCAGCCCCACAGGGGCCCTTACTGACGAGCAGTACTTC. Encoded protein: CASSPTGALTDEQYF.

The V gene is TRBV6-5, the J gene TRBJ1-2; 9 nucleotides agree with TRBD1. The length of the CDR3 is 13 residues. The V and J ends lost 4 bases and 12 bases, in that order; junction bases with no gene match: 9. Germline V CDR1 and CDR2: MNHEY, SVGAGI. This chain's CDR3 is CASSWWTGALDTF. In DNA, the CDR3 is TGTGCCAGCAGTTGGTGGACAGGGGCTCTCGACACCTTC.

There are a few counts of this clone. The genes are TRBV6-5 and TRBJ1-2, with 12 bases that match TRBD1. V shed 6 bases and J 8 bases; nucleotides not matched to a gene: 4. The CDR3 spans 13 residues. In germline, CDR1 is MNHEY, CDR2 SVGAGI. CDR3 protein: CASSPGTGGGYTF. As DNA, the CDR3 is TGTGCCAGCAGCCCCGGGACAGGGGGCGGCTACACCTTC.

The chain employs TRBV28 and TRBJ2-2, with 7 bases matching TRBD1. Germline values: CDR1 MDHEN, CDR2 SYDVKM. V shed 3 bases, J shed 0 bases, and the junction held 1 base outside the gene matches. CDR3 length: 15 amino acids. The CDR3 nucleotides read TGTGCCAGCAGTTTGGGACAGACGAACACCGGGGAGCTGTTTTTT. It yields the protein CASSLGQTNTGELFF.

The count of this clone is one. The CDR3 reads CASSATLGLAGESNTGELFF. Written as DNA, the CDR3 is TGTGCCAGCAGCGCCACACTGGGACTAGCTGGAGAGTCGAACACCGGGGAGCTGTTTTTT. This sequence joins TRBV7-7 and TRBJ2-2; 9 bases align to TRBD2. After removal of 5 bases from V and 0 bases from J, the junction contained 16 bases not matched to a gene. CDR3 length: 20 residues. Germline V gene data show CDR1 as SSHAT and CDR2 as FNYEAQ (reference sequence). The whole variable domain, filled in from reference TRBV7-7 and TRBJ2-2, reads GAGVSQSPRYKVTKRGQDVTLRCDPISSHATLYWYQQALGQGPEFLTYFNYEAQPDKSGLPSDRFSAERPEGSISTLTIQRTEQRDSAMYRCASSATLGLAGESNTGELFFGEGSRLTVL.